A selection of T cell receptor beta chains follows, all from one sample in a study of breast tumors, draining lymph nodes, adjacent tissues. TCRdb independently ran MiXCR on the multiplex PCR reads; one entry per CDR3 protein. Seen here are approximately 47,000 distinct CDR3 sequences, more than 20% observed once, and the top ten hold more than 6.5%. Sequenced material: breast tumor tissue. These receptors were collected from a female donor with breast cancer. Some clones in this sample may be carry-over from other donors' samples. Both conserved end residues are part of each CDR3. The D gene is left open where the match is weak. The listing skips clone size in some rows; elsewhere it reads once, few, many or a size class.

TRBV13	NA	many	TRBJ2-3	CASSPERGTDTQYF	TGTGCCAGCAGCCCCGAGCGGGGCACAGATACGCAGTATTTT
TRBV29-1	TRBD1	NA	TRBJ1-1	CSGDRDTEAFF	TGCAGCGGGGACAGGGATACTGAAGCTTTCTTT
TRBV2	TRBD1	many	TRBJ1-6	CASRARGLGSPLHF	TGTGCCAGCAGGGCCAGGGGGCTGGGTTCACCCCTCCACTTT
TRBV5-5	TRBD1	medium-sized	TRBJ1-2	CASSLVQGDYGYTF	TGTGCCAGCAGCTTGGTTCAGGGGGACTATGGCTACACCTTC
TRBV7-2	TRBD1	NA	TRBJ1-2	CASSPRTGKGYTF	TGTGCCAGCAGCCCCCGGACAGGGAAAGGCTACACCTTC
TRBV3-1	NA	NA	TRBJ2-1	CASSPQGKYYEQFF	TGTGCCAGCAGCCCCCAGGGAAAATACTATGAGCAGTTCTTC
TRBV6-1	NA	NA	TRBJ2-1	CASSEFGIYNEQFF	TGTGCCAGCAGTGAATTTGGAATTTACAATGAGCAGTTCTTC
TRBV4-2	NA	many	TRBJ2-1	CASSQGTKGRYNNEQFF	TGTGCCAGCAGCCAGGGCACAAAGGGGAGATATAACAATGAGCAGTTCTTC
TRBV18	TRBD2	many	TRBJ2-7	CASSPSGTSGIVEQYF	TGTGCCAGCTCACCATCCGGGACTAGCGGGATAGTTGAGCAGTACTTC
TRBV6-6	NA	many	TRBJ2-7	CASSWDPYEQYF	TGTGCCAGCAGTTGGGACCCCTACGAGCAGTACTTC
TRBV7-8	TRBD2	once	TRBJ2-7	CASSSDSGTSGAYEQYF	TGTGCCAGCAGCTCCGATTCCGGTACTAGCGGGGCCTACGAGCAGTACTTC
TRBV7-3	TRBD2	few	TRBJ2-3	CASSLNPSGGVGTDTQYF	TGTGCCAGCAGCTTAAACCCGTCGGGGGGTGTCGGCACAGATACGCAGTATTTT
TRBV6-4	TRBD2	many	TRBJ2-7	CASSDSIPGGIYEQYF	TGTGCCAGCAGTGACTCGATACCGGGGGGGATCTACGAGCAGTACTTC
TRBV27	NA	many	TRBJ2-2	CASKGPTGELFF	TGTGCCAGCAAGGGTCCCACCGGGGAGCTGTTTTTT
TRBV5-1	NA	few	TRBJ1-1	CASSLGGGSGEAFF	TGCGCCAGCAGCCTCGGAGGGGGAAGTGGTGAAGCTTTCTTT
TRBV11-3	NA	NA	TRBJ1-1	CASSLGMGTEAFF	TGTGCCAGCAGCTTAGGTATGGGCACTGAAGCTTTCTTT
TRBV10-2	TRBD2	NA	TRBJ2-4	CASSELAGGPSIQYF	TGCGCCAGCAGTGAACTAGCGGGGGGGCCGAGCATTCAGTACTTC
TRBV6-1	NA	many	TRBJ1-5	CASREPNQPQHF	TGTGCCAGCAGGGAACCTAATCAGCCCCAGCATTTT
TRBV28	NA	few	TRBJ1-3	CASSLGSSGNTIYF	TGTGCCAGCAGTTTGGGGAGCTCTGGAAACACCATATATTTT
TRBV7-9	TRBD1	many	TRBJ1-3	CASSSWDRISGNTIYF	TGTGCCAGCAGCTCCTGGGACAGGATCTCTGGAAACACCATATATTTT
TRBV20-1	NA	many	TRBJ1-5	CSASRSVFNQPQHF	TGCAGTGCTAGTCGGTCAGTCTTCAATCAGCCCCAGCATTTT
TRBV20-1	NA	many	TRBJ2-3	CSARMGDTQYF	TGCAGTGCTAGGATGGGGGATACGCAGTATTTT
TRBV27	TRBD2	NA	TRBJ2-5	CASSLSGPSGSRGTQYF	TGTGCCAGCAGTTTATCTGGCCCTAGCGGGAGTCGAGGGACCCAGTACTTC
TRBV5-1	TRBD2	NA	TRBJ2-7	CASSTLSGAYEQYF	TGCGCCAGCAGCACTCTTAGCGGGGCATACGAGCAGTACTTC
TRBV15	NA	many	TRBJ2-5	CATSRDRGGGETQYF	TGTGCCACCAGCAGAGATCGAGGGGGGGGGGAGACCCAGTACTTC
TRBV27	TRBD2	many	TRBJ2-1	CASSLGSGRAIEQFF	TGTGCCAGCAGTTTAGGGAGCGGGAGGGCCATTGAGCAGTTCTTC
TRBV20-1	TRBD2	many	TRBJ2-7	CSARTSGYEQYF	TGCAGTGCTAGGACTAGCGGTTACGAGCAGTACTTC
TRBV18	NA	many	TRBJ1-2	CASSPIVDTNYGYTF	TGTGCCAGCTCACCAATCGTGGACACTAACTATGGCTACACCTTC
TRBV4-2	TRBD2	many	TRBJ2-1	CASSSLTSGRRNEQFF	TGTGCCAGCAGCTCCTTGACTAGCGGGAGAAGGAATGAGCAGTTCTTC
TRBV9	NA	many	TRBJ1-4	CASSPEEGRLTNEKLFF	TGTGCCAGCAGCCCAGAAGAGGGGCGTCTAACTAATGAAAAACTGTTTTTT
TRBV30	TRBD1	many	TRBJ1-2	CAWRTGGNYGYTF	TGTGCCTGGAGGACAGGGGGGAACTATGGCTACACCTTC
TRBV20-1	NA	many	TRBJ2-5	CSANNVLETQYF	TGCAGTGCTAATAACGTCCTTGAGACCCAGTACTTC
TRBV7-8	NA	few	TRBJ2-4	CASSLGQRNIQYF	TGTGCCAGCAGCTTAGGACAGAGAAACATTCAGTACTTC
TRBV7-3	NA	many	TRBJ2-2	CASSFPPTGELFF	TGTGCCAGCAGCTTTCCCCCGACCGGGGAGCTGTTTTTT
TRBV19	TRBD2	many	TRBJ2-7	CASSEGRDSYEQYF	TGTGCCAGTAGTGAGGGGAGGGACTCCTACGAGCAGTACTTC
TRBV20-1	NA	many	TRBJ2-1	CSALGTEQFF	TGCAGTGCCCTCGGGACTGAGCAGTTCTTC
TRBV5-4	TRBD1	many	TRBJ2-4	CASSLVGQGKNIQYF	TGTGCCAGCAGCTTGGTAGGACAGGGAAAAAACATTCAGTACTTC
TRBV5-6	TRBD1	medium-sized	TRBJ1-2	CASSPDLRGNYGYTF	TGTGCCAGCAGCCCGGACCTCAGGGGGAACTATGGCTACACCTTC
TRBV10-3	TRBD1	many	TRBJ1-6	CAISESTGNRSPLHF	TGTGCCATCAGTGAGTCGACAGGGAACAGGTCACCCCTCCACTTT
TRBV7-9	TRBD1	many	TRBJ1-3	CASSATGGNTIYF	TGTGCCAGCAGCGCGACAGGGGGTAACACCATATATTTT
TRBV6-5	TRBD1	NA	TRBJ1-1	CASRPGTGTPCAFF	TGTGCCAGCAGACCCGGGACAGGGACCCCGTGTGCTTTCTTT
TRBV4-1	NA	many	TRBJ2-5	CASSQFVQETQYF	TGCGCCAGCAGCCAATTCGTCCAAGAGACCCAGTACTTC
TRBV2	NA	many	TRBJ1-2	CASGKGRGAGGYTF	TGTGCCAGCGGAAAAGGGCGGGGGGCAGGTGGCTACACCTTC
TRBV19	NA	many	TRBJ1-2	CASSRGEVGGYTF	TGTGCCAGTAGTAGAGGCGAAGTAGGTGGCTACACCTTC
TRBV3-1	NA	many	TRBJ2-3	CASSQARGGRFTDTQYF	TGTGCCAGCAGCCAAGCCAGGGGCGGGCGTTTCACAGATACGCAGTATTTT
TRBV2	TRBD1	many	TRBJ1-2	CASSEGTGADGYTF	TGTGCCAGCAGTGAAGGGACAGGTGCTGATGGCTACACCTTC
TRBV7-7	TRBD2	many	TRBJ2-1	CASSLGSGDNEQFF	TGTGCTAGCAGCTTAGGGAGCGGGGACAATGAGCAGTTCTTC
TRBV6-5	NA	many	TRBJ2-7	CASSLKGAYEQYF	TGTGCCAGCTCACTTAAGGGTGCCTACGAGCAGTACTTC
TRBV12-3/TRBV12-4	NA	many	TRBJ1-2	CASSIQDYGYTF	TGTGCCAGCAGTATACAGGACTATGGCTACACCTTC
TRBV5-8	NA	many	TRBJ2-1	CANVLAVSYNEQFF	TGTGCCAACGTCTTAGCGGTCTCCTACAATGAGCAGTTCTTC
TRBV12-3/TRBV12-4	TRBD1	NA	TRBJ2-3	CASSTDRWAQYF	TGTGCCAGCAGTACGGACAGGTGGGCGCAGTATTTT
TRBV7-2	TRBD1	NA	TRBJ1-6	CASSSGQGRSPLHF	TGTGCCAGCAGCTCAGGACAGGGGAGGTCACCCCTCCACTTT
TRBV20-1	NA	many	TRBJ1-5	CSAIAATGEESQPQHF	TGCAGTGCTATAGCCGCCACCGGGGAGGAATCTCAGCCCCAGCATTTT
TRBV7-3	NA	many	TRBJ2-2	CASSLSLGGSGELFF	TGTGCCAGCAGCTTAAGTCTCGGGGGATCCGGGGAGCTGTTTTTT
TRBV19	TRBD2	many	TRBJ2-3	CASSMGLAGSTDTQYF	TGTGCCAGTAGTATGGGACTAGCGGGAAGCACAGATACGCAGTATTTT